Listed below are T cell receptor beta chains from one sample, sequenced in a study of shared clonotypes between healthy human individuals. Method: immunoSEQ multiplex PCR; TCRdb's copy keeps in-frame clones and lacks some. The table has roughly 1,500,000 clones, approximately 98.5% seen once. The sequencing sample was made of naive CD4+ T cells sorted from blood. The receptors shown here come from a man between 25 and 39 years old in good health. The CDR3 runs from the conserved cysteine through the conserved F or W.

V	J	CDR3
TRBV5-1	TRBJ2-7	CASSLQTSSYEQYF
TRBV20-1	TRBJ1-1	CSARDREAFF
TRBV9	TRBJ2-7	CASSVDLSSYEQYF
TRBV2	TRBJ2-5	CASSELAVQETQYF
TRBV5-1	TRBJ2-2	CASGRRATSGSLAGELFF
TRBV2	TRBJ2-2	CASTPAGGMGELFF
TRBV2	TRBJ2-2	CASSEDRLITGELFF
TRBV15	TRBJ2-2	CATSRRDGELFF
TRBV7-2	TRBJ2-1	CASSKIAGGPNNEQFF
TRBV2	TRBJ1-5	CASSKTGGVSQPQHF
TRBV28	TRBJ1-1	CASRDRGNTEAFF
TRBV20-1	TRBJ2-3	CSASTDNAQYF
TRBV30	TRBJ1-1	CAWSVPETGEVEAFF
TRBV19	TRBJ1-4	CASQDREGEKLFF
TRBV5-5	TRBJ1-5	CASSLDFGQMQPQHF
TRBV5-1	TRBJ2-7	CASSLLSDRGTYEQYF
TRBV27	TRBJ1-3	CASSIGTTGNTIYF
TRBV2	TRBJ2-2	CASSEGQYTGELFF
TRBV5-1	TRBJ2-5	CASSFGTSSQETQYF
TRBV14	TRBJ2-7	CASSQDRHRRYYEQYF
TRBV5-5	TRBJ1-5	CASSRSGDQPQHF
TRBV11-2	TRBJ1-1	CASSPWSLGVKNTEAFF
TRBV5-6	TRBJ2-7	CASSLGGFTYEQYF